This T cell receptor beta chain originates from a study of radiation and T cells in renal cell carcinoma (dated by TCRdb to the early 2020s). For the wider study: In total, some 50 samples underwent TCR beta sequencing: around 25 tumors plus 27 peripheral blood samples. The final blood draw was performed at 4 weeks after radiation, at the same time as nephrectomy. Across all 50 or so samples, several million unique CDR3 nucleotide sequences encoding approximately 3,000,000 unique CDR3 amino acid sequences were identified. What the authors observed across the whole study: Blood repertoire dynamics were not followed beyond 4 weeks after treatment. Because no pretreatment tumor biopsies were available, whether clonotypes were present in the tumor at baseline could not be determined. Because the trial had a single-armed design, the trial could not examine how radiation dose or scheduling affected the TCR repertoire. An increase in top tumor clonotypes in blood was observed from baseline to 2 weeks post-radiation, followed by contraction by 4 weeks, which was taken to suggest transient expansion of tumor-resident clones.

Worth noting for this clone: Its antigen remains unidentified. Base qualities are missing; no much larger clone stands one base away.

The immunoSEQ kit was used, according to the manufacturer's recommendations, to generate TCR beta libraries from genomic DNA. Library preparation used a first multiplex PCR with proprietary primers, then a second PCR adding unique barcodes, with bead cleanups after each round. Each sample batch included a kit-provided positive control reaction and a negative control reaction. The final libraries were assessed on an Agilent 4200 TapeStation D1000 ScreenTape, pooled by volume, and quantified by qPCR. Sequencing was performed on an Illumina NextSeq500 with a MidOutput 150-cycle cartridge, and 156 Read1 and 15 Index1 cycles were run with kit custom primers. The pooled library was loaded at around 1 pM with 20% PhiX control spiked in. The paper's data handling went like this. Vendor-processed data were analyzed in R, with a clonotype defined as all T cells sharing the same CDR3 nucleotide sequence. For clone abundance analyses, frequencies were normalized to the 10,000 most abundant clones per sample. Public T cell clones, which averaged fewer than five per sample, were excluded before analysis. Tumor-enriched clonotypes and baseline blood-enriched clonotypes were defined as those with an abundance difference of at least 32-fold between compartments. Clonotypes expanded or contracted between blood time points were identified with a beta-binomial differential abundance model. Tumor-blood repertoire similarity was measured with the Baroni-Urbani and Buser coefficient, and group comparisons used two-tailed Wilcoxon tests in R. TCRdb carries this immuneACCESS record with in-frame sequences only. Its versions omit some clonotypes, under half of them owing to an unresolved V gene in the studies checked, with the rest unexplained. V and J calls and clone size are as listed in that table; D and trimming were resolved from the DNA. Present in this sample are about 43,000 clones, about 82% of which were seen just once. About 25% of the sample rests with the top ten.

This specimen's time point label, per the study, means: blood 4 weeks post-SBRT, at nephrectomy. The treatment or condition label, as the study defines it: 15 Gy SBRT to primary tumor, nephrectomy 4 weeks later. The samples were drawn from a clinical trial, where primary renal cell carcinomas were treated with 15 Gy of stereotactic body radiation therapy and then removed by nephrectomy 4 weeks afterward. To follow tumor-enriched clonotypes, serial peripheral blood was collected from radiation-treated patients at baseline and at 2 weeks and 4 weeks after SBRT. Every patient's renal cell carcinoma showed clear cell pathology. Genomic DNA for TCR sequencing was prepared using the QIAamp DNA Blood Mini Kit (Qiagen). The analyses included only samples that passed all quality control checks. The germline V gene provides CDR1 LGHNA and CDR2 YNFKEQ. Taken from cysteine to phenylalanine, the CDR3 has 15 residues. The retained sequence is limited to the CDR3, 45 bases, with the frame set at the first base. V gives up 0 bases and J gives up 4 bases, and the segment between their germline ends measures 10 bases.

The chain was built from TRBV4-2 and TRBJ1-5; the D gene is unclear. The source material was blood, sampled from a patient whose treatment included radiotherapy and nephrectomy. The sequence derives from a woman in her 70s with renal cell carcinoma. Read as DNA, the sequence is TGTGCCAGCAGCCAAGATTTCCCGGGAAATCAGCCCCAGCATTTT. The encoded protein is CASSQDFPGNQPQHF.